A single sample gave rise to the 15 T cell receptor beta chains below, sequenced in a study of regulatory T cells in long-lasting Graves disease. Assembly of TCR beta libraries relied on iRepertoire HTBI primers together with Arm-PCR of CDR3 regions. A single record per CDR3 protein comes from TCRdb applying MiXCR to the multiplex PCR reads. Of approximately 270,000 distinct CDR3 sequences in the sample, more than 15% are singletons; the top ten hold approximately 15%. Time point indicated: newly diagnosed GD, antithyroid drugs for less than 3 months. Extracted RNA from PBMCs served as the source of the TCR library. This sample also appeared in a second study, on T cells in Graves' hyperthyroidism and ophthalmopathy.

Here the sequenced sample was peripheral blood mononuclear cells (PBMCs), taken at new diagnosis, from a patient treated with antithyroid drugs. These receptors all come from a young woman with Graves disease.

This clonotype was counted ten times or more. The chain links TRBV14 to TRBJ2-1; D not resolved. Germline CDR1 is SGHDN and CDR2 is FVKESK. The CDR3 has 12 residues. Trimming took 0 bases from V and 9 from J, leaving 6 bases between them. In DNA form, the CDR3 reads TGTGCCAGCAGCCAAGATACCGGTGAGCAGTTCTTC. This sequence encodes CASSQDTGEQFF.

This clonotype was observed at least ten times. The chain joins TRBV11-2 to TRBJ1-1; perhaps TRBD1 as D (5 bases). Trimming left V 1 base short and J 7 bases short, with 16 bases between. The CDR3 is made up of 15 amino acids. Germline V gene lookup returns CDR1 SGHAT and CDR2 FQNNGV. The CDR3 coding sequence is TGTGCCAGCAGCTTAGCTTTCAGGGCCCAGGGTGAAGCTTTCTTT. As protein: CASSLAFRAQGEAFF. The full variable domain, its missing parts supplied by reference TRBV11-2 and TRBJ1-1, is EAGVAQSPRYKIIEKRQSVAFWCNPISGHATLYWYQQILGQGPKLLIQFQNNGVVDDSQLPKDRFSAERLKGVDSTLKIQPAKLEDSAVYLCASSLAFRAQGEAFFGQGTRLTVV.

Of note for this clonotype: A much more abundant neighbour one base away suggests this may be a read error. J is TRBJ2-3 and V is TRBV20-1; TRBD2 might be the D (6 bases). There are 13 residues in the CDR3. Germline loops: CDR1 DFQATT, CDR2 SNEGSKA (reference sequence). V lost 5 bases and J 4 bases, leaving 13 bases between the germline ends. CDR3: CSAGPPGADTQYF. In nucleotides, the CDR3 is TGCAGTGCTGGCCCACCGGGGGCAGATACGCAGTATTTT.

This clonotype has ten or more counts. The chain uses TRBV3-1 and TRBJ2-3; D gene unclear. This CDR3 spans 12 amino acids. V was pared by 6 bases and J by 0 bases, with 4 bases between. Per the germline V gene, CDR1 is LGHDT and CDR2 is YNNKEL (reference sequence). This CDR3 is CASSQSTDTQYF. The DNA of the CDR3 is TGTGCCAGCAGTCAAAGCACAGATACGCAGTATTTT.

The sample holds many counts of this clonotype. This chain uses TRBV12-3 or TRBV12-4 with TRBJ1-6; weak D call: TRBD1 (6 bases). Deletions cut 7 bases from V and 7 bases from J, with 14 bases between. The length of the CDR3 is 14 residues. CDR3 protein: CASKGRGPNSPLHF. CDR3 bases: TGTGCCAGCAAGGGACGGGGGCCGAATTCACCCCTCCACTTT.

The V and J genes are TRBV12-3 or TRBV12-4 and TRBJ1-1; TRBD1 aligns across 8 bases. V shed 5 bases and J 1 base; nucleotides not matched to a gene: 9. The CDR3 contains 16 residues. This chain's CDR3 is CASSHRGGGGNTEAFF. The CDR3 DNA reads TGTGCCAGCAGTCACAGGGGGGGGGGTGGGAACACTGAAGCTTTCTTT.

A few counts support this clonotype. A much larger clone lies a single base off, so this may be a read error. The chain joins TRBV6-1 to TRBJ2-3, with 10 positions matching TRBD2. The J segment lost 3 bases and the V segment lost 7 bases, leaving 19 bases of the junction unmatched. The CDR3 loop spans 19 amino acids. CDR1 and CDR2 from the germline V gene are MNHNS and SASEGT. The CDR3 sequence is CASTPRVLAGTRVTDTQYF. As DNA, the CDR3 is TGTGCCAGCACCCCAAGGGTACTAGCGGGGACCAGGGTGACAGATACGCAGTATTTT.

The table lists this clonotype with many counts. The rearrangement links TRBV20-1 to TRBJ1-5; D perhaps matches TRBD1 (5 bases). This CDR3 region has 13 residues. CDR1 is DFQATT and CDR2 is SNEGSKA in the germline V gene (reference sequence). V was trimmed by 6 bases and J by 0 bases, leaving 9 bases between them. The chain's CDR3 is CSALQDSNQPQHF. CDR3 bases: TGCAGTGCCCTACAGGATAGCAATCAGCCCCAGCATTTT.

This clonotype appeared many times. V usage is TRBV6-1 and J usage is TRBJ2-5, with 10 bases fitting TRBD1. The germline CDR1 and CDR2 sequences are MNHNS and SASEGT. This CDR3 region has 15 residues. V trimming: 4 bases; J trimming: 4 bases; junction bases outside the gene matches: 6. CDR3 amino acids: CASSAGTGERETQYF. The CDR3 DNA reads TGTGCCAGCAGTGCGGGGACAGGGGAGCGAGAGACCCAGTACTTC.

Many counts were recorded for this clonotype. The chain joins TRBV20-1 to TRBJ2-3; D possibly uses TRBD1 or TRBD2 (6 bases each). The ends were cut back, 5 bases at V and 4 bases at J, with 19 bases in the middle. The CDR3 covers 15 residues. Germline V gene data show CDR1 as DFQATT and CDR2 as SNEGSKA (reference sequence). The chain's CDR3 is CSAPNGGLESDTQYF. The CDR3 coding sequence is TGCAGTGCTCCGAACGGGGGCCTGGAATCAGATACGCAGTATTTT.

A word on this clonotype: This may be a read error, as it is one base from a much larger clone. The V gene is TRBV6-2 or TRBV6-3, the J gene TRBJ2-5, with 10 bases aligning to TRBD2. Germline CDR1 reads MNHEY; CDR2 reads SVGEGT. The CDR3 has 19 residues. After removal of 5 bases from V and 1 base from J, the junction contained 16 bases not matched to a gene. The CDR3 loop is CASSEAVGAGGSSQETQYF. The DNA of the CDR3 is TGTGCCAGCAGTGAGGCCGTGGGAGCGGGGGGGTCGTCCCAAGAGACCCAGTACTTC.

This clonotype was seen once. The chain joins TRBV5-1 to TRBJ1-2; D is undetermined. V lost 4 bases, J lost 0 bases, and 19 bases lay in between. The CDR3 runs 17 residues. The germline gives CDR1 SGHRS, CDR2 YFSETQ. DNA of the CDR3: TGCGCCAGCAGCCCCCCTAGCCATGATAGTTCTAACTATGGCTACACCTTC. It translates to CASSPPSHDSSNYGYTF.

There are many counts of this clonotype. The CDR3 DNA reads TGCAGTGCTAGAGATGGGAGCAGGGGGAGACACATTCAGTACTTC. Translating it yields CSARDGSRGRHIQYF. The genes are TRBV20-1 and TRBJ2-4; TRBD1 matches at 7 bases. The length of the CDR3 is 15 residues. Germline assignment: CDR1 DFQATT and CDR2 SNEGSKA (reference sequence). V trimming: 0 bases; J trimming: 8 bases; junction bases outside the gene matches: 10.

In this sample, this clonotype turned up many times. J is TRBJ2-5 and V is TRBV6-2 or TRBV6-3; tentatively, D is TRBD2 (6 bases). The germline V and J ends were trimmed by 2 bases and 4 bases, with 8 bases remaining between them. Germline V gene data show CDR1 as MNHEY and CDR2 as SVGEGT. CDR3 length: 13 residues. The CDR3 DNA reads TGTGCCAGCAGTTACCCAGCGGGAGAGACCCAGTACTTC. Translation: CASSYPAGETQYF.

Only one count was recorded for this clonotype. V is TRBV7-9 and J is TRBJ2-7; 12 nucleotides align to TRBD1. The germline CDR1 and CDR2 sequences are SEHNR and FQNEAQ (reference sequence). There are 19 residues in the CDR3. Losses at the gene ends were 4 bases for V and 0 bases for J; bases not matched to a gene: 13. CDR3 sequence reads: CASSYKPGQGAWGSYEQYF. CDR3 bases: TGTGCCAGCAGCTACAAACCGGGACAGGGGGCTTGGGGCTCCTACGAGCAGTACTTC.